The clone carrying this T cell receptor beta chain showed up just a few times. The assay was immunoSEQ multiplex PCR, and TCRdb's table has in-frame clones only and misses some. The table lists about 220,000 clones, roughly 90% of them singletons, with about 4% in the top ten. The CDR3 sequence is 17 residues long. V shed 0 bases, J shed 5 bases, and the junction held 7 bases outside the gene matches. CDR1 SGHVS and CDR2 FNYEAQ come from the germline V gene. The source of the sample is a study of blood T cell repertoires in COVID-19. Sequencing was performed on PBMCs or T cells enriched from blood (not recorded which). This TCR was sampled from a woman in her thirties or forties with acute COVID-19. The chain recombines TRBV7-6 with TRBJ1-6; 7 nucleotides line up with TRBD1. The CDR3 DNA sequence: TGTGCCAGCAGCTTAGCGGGGTTAGGGACAGATAATTCACCCCTCCACTTT. The encoded protein is CASSLAGLGTDNSPLHF.